The rows below give T cell receptor beta chains drawn from one sample of a study of blood T cell repertoires in COVID-19. Repertoires were generated with immunoSEQ multiplex PCR, while TCRdb's copy carries only in-frame clones and drops some. The profile shows under 400,000 clones, about nine tenths of them singletons. What was sequenced was PBMCs or T cells enriched from blood (not recorded which). The receptors originated from a woman aged 25 to 45 who had been exposed to COVID-19. Each CDR3 is given with its conserved first and last residue. The D gene is left open where the match is weak. Clone size, where shown, is once, few, many, or a class for clones that have expanded.

J	V	D	size	DNA	CDR3
TRBJ1-2	TRBV7-9	.	few	TGTGCCAGCACCCAGGCGGGAGGGACTAACTATGGCTACACCTTC	CASTQAGGTNYGYTF
TRBJ2-1	TRBV14	TRBD2	.	TGTGCCAGCAGCCCCGGGACTAGCGGCGATGAGCAGTTCTTC	CASSPGTSGDEQFF
TRBJ2-7	TRBV6-5	TRBD2	.	TGTGCCAGCAGCCGCACTAGCGAGGGTCCCTACGAGCAGTACTTC	CASSRTSEGPYEQYF
TRBJ2-5	TRBV5-1	TRBD2	.	TGCGCCAGCAGCTACCGACTAGCGGCACAAGAGACCCAGTACTTC	CASSYRLAAQETQYF
TRBJ1-1	TRBV5-1	TRBD1	.	TGCGCCAGCAGCGTGGGACAGCTATACACTGAAGCTTTCTTT	CASSVGQLYTEAFF
TRBJ2-5	TRBV3-1/TRBV3-2	TRBD1	.	TGTGCCAGCACGAGGACAGGACAAGAGACCCAGTACTTC	CASTRTGQETQYF
TRBJ2-7	TRBV18	.	.	TGTGCCAGCTCACCAACAGCACTTAACTCCTACGAGCAGTACTTC	CASSPTALNSYEQYF
TRBJ2-1	TRBV18	TRBD2	.	TGTGCCAGCTCACCACTCACTAGCGAGCTCAGCTCCTACAATGAGCAGTTCTTC	CASSPLTSELSSYNEQFF
TRBJ2-7	TRBV7-9	.	.	TGTGCCAGCAGCTTAGCCCCTGAGAGAGAGCAGTACTTC	CASSLAPEREQYF
TRBJ2-1	TRBV29-1	.	.	TGCAGCTCAGTTCTTGGCAATGAGCAGTTCTTC	CSSVLGNEQFF
TRBJ1-5	TRBV19	.	.	TGTGCCAGTAGTCCCGGGGATAGCAATCAGCCCCAGCATTTT	CASSPGDSNQPQHF
TRBJ2-1	TRBV30	TRBD2	.	TGTGCCGGCGGGACTAGCGGAGCTAGCTCCTACAATGAGCAGTTCTTC	CAGGTSGASSYNEQFF
TRBJ1-1	TRBV5-5	TRBD1	.	TGTGCCAGCAGCTCCGAAAACAGGGGGAACACTGAAGCTTTCTTT	CASSSENRGNTEAFF
TRBJ2-7	TRBV28	.	.	TGTGCCAGCAGTTCCCGCGCCTACGAGCAGTACTTC	CASSSRAYEQYF
TRBJ2-2	TRBV19	TRBD1	.	TGTGCCAGTAGTATAACAGGGGCGGTCACCGGGGAGCTGTTTTTT	CASSITGAVTGELFF
TRBJ2-7	TRBV7-6	TRBD1	once	TGTGCCAGCAGCTCCGGCAGGGGGAGACTCAACAACTACGAGCAGTACTTC	CASSSGRGRLNNYEQYF
TRBJ1-4	TRBV2	TRBD1	.	TGTGCCAGCAGTTCTGGGACAGCCATGCCTGAAAAACTGTTTTTT	CASSSGTAMPEKLFF
TRBJ2-7	TRBV15	TRBD1	few	TGTGCCACCAGCAGAGATCGTCGACAGGGGGCCGACGAGCAGTACTTC	CATSRDRRQGADEQYF
TRBJ2-7	TRBV28	TRBD2	many	TGTGCCAGCAGTTTAACACTAGCGGGATCCTACGAGCAGTACTTC	CASSLTLAGSYEQYF
TRBJ2-5	TRBV5-4	.	.	TGTGCCAGCAGCGCTGGGACTGGAAGGGAAGAGACCCAGTACTTC	CASSAGTGREETQYF
TRBJ1-2	TRBV5-1	TRBD1	.	TGCGCCAGCAGCTTGGAAGGGACAGCTGGCTACACCTTC	CASSLEGTAGYTF
TRBJ1-4	TRBV30	TRBD1	.	TGTGCCTGGAGTTGGGGACAGGGTCACGAAAAACTGTTTTTT	CAWSWGQGHEKLFF
TRBJ2-2	TRBV27	TRBD1	.	TGTGCCAGCAGTTTTACCGACAGGGTTGATCGTTCCGGGGAGCTGTTTTTT	CASSFTDRVDRSGELFF
TRBJ2-7	TRBV6-5	TRBD2	.	TGTGCCAGCATGAAAACTAGCGGCGAGCAGTACTTC	CASMKTSGEQYF
TRBJ2-7	TRBV5-5	.	.	TGTGCCAGCAGCTTCCGGGAGCCGCGATACGAGCAGTACTTC	CASSFREPRYEQYF
TRBJ2-3	TRBV7-9	TRBD2	.	TGTGCCAGCAGCAAGACCCCCGGGACTAGCGGGAGTACAGATACGCAGTATTTT	CASSKTPGTSGSTDTQYF
TRBJ1-1	TRBV29-1	.	.	TGCAGCGTTGAAGATCTTGGCCATGAAGCTTTCTTT	CSVEDLGHEAFF
TRBJ2-3	TRBV13	TRBD2	.	TGTGCCAGCAGCTCCATCGGCAGCGGGAGGGTCACATATACGCAGTATTTT	CASSSIGSGRVTYTQYF
TRBJ2-7	TRBV12-3/TRBV12-4	TRBD1	.	TGTGCCAGCACCCCGGGACAGGGAGACGAGCAGTACTTC	CASTPGQGDEQYF
TRBJ2-5	TRBV18	TRBD1	.	TGTGCCAGCTCACCAATCCCCGGGACAGGCGAGGGGACCCAGTACTTC	CASSPIPGTGEGTQYF
TRBJ2-3	TRBV19	.	.	TGTGCCAGTGGGCAGTTCCACACAGATACGCAGTATTTT	CASGQFHTDTQYF
TRBJ1-5	TRBV28	.	.	TGTGCCAGCAGCTTCCATGGAGGGAATGGCAATCAGCCCCAGCATTTT	CASSFHGGNGNQPQHF
TRBJ1-4	TRBV7-9	.	.	TGTGCCAGCAGCTTAGAACAGGGTTTGGCTGAAAAACTGTTTTTT	CASSLEQGLAEKLFF
TRBJ2-7	TRBV10-3	.	.	TGTGCCATCACGGCGCAGGGGAGTTCCCTCGAGCAGTACTTC	CAITAQGSSLEQYF
TRBJ1-2	TRBV28	.	.	TGTGCCAGCAGTCGTAATACAGACACCTCCTATGGCTACACCTTC	CASSRNTDTSYGYTF
TRBJ1-2	TRBV28	.	.	TGTGCCAGCAGTGGGAGTTTAGGTGGCTATGGCTACACCTTC	CASSGSLGGYGYTF
TRBJ1-3	TRBV7-3	TRBD1	.	TGTGCCAGCAGCTCGACAGGGAACCCTGGAAACACCATATATTTT	CASSSTGNPGNTIYF
TRBJ1-1	TRBV6-6	.	.	TGTGCCAGCAGTCAACCGGGGGTGACTGAAGCTTTCTTT	CASSQPGVTEAFF
TRBJ1-3	TRBV6-5	.	.	TGTGCCATCCATCGACAAGAATCCGGAAACACCATATATTTT	CAIHRQESGNTIYF
TRBJ1-5	TRBV11-3	.	.	TGTGCCAGCAGCTTACGGGGGGGAAGCAATCAGCCCCAGCATTTT	CASSLRGGSNQPQHF
TRBJ1-5	TRBV7-3	TRBD1	few	TGTGCCAGCAGCTTACGTGACAGGGGGCGAGATTATAGCAATCAGCCCCAGCATTTT	CASSLRDRGRDYSNQPQHF
TRBJ2-3	TRBV6-2/TRBV6-3	TRBD2	.	TGTGCCAGCAGCAGAGGGTCCCTAGCGGGAGGCCCAGATACGCAGTATTTT	CASSRGSLAGGPDTQYF
TRBJ1-1	TRBV9	TRBD1	.	TGTGCCAGCAGCTGGGGACAGGCGAACACTGAAGCTTTCTTT	CASSWGQANTEAFF
TRBJ1-1	TRBV27	.	.	TGTGCCAGCAGCCCCAGGGCACTCGGGACTGAAGCTTTCTTT	CASSPRALGTEAFF
TRBJ1-1	TRBV2	TRBD1	.	TGTGCCAGCAGCAACAGGGGGGAAGCTTTCTTT	CASSNRGEAFF
TRBJ2-7	TRBV5-6	TRBD2	.	TGTGCCAGCAGCTATGGAGCGGGGCCTGACTACGAGCAGTACTTC	CASSYGAGPDYEQYF